The 30 T cell receptor beta chains in this list originate from one sample, sequenced in a study of early T cells in non-severe SARS-CoV-2 infection. TCRdb re-called the 5' RACE reads through MiXCR, storing one row per CDR3 protein. The data show about 97,000 distinct CDR3 sequences, with approximately 11% seen just once and around 4.6% held by the top ten. The sample here was whole blood, taken at baseline. These receptor sequences come from an adult who was a healthcare worker with PCR-confirmed SARS-CoV-2 infection or an uninfected control (not recorded which).

The chain is built from TRBV12-5 and TRBJ2-1; 7 bases fit TRBD2. Germline assignment: CDR1 LGHNT and CDR2 FRNRAP. V lost 1 base to trimming and J lost 4 bases; unmatched junction nucleotides: 4. CDR3 size: 15 residues. In DNA, the CDR3 is TGTGCTAGTGGTTTGGGCGGGAGTGGGTACAATGAGCAGTTCTTC. Its translation: CASGLGGSGYNEQFF.

This clonotype was counted only a few times. The chain couples TRBV30 to TRBJ2-2, with 8 bases identical to TRBD2. The CDR3 contains 15 residues. The trim removed 3 bases at V and 6 bases at J, leaving 9 bases unmatched. Germline V lookup: CDR1 GTSNPN, CDR2 SVGIG (reference sequence). CDR3 loop: CAWSDRTSRAGELFF. The DNA of the CDR3 is TGTGCCTGGAGCGACAGGACTAGCCGGGCCGGGGAGCTGTTTTTT.

This clonotype was recorded a few times. The chain recombines TRBV25-1 with TRBJ2-7; maybe TRBD2 (5 bases). V lost 1 base, J lost 10 bases, and 11 bases lay in between. The CDR3 extends over 12 amino acids. CDR1 and CDR2 (germline): MGHDK, SYGVNS. The CDR3 spells CASSEFIGSQYF. The CDR3 DNA follows: TGTGCCAGCAGTGAATTTATAGGGAGCCAGTACTTC.

This chain joins TRBV6-5 and TRBJ2-2; D is unclear. Germline assignment: CDR1 MNHEY and CDR2 SVGAGI. Trimming stripped 5 bases from V and 0 bases from J, with 10 bases between. The CDR3 has 15 residues. The CDR3 bases are TGTGCCAGCAGTCTTTCTACTTCGAACACCGGGGAGCTGTTTTTT. Translated, it gives CASSLSTSNTGELFF.

This clonotype was seen a handful of times. For the CDR3, the DNA is TGTGCCAGCAGCTGGGGACTAGCGGGGGACGAGCAGTACTTC. Translating it yields CASSWGLAGDEQYF. The chain links TRBV7-2 to TRBJ2-7, with TRBD2 matching 14 bases. V shed 4 bases, J shed 5 bases, and the junction held 1 base outside the gene matches. Germline V gene data show CDR1 as SGHTA and CDR2 as FQGNSA. The CDR3 contains 14 residues.

The chain is built from TRBV9 and TRBJ1-4, with no clear D. V dropped 2 bases and J dropped 0 bases, with 8 bases sitting between them. In germline, CDR1 is SGDLS, CDR2 YYNGEE. CDR3 length: 15 residues. CDR3 coding DNA: TGTGCCAGCAGCGTCCGCCAGACAACTAATGAAAAACTGTTTTTT. It is translated as CASSVRQTTNEKLFF. The complete variable domain, with remaining parts taken from reference TRBV9 and TRBJ1-4, reads DSGVTQTPKHLITATGQRVTLRCSPRSGDLSVYWYQQSLDQGLQFLIQYYNGEERAKGNILERFSAQQFPDLHSELNLSSLELGDSALYFCASSVRQTTNEKLFFGSGTQLSVL.

The rearrangement joins TRBV28 to TRBJ1-1; TRBD1 matches at 7 bases. With 6 bases clipped from V and 2 bases from J, the junction kept 9 bases outside the gene matches. CDR3 size: 15 residues. Germline lookup yields CDR1 MDHEN and CDR2 SYDVKM. CDR3 sequence: CASSHTTGLNTEAFF. The CDR3 DNA reads as TGTGCCAGCAGCCATACGACAGGGTTAAACACTGAAGCTTTCTTT.

In this sample, this clonotype turned up many times. The chain carries TRBV24-1 and TRBJ2-5, with a tentative D call TRBD1 (6 bases). This CDR3 is built from 15 residues. The V end was cut by 3 bases, the J end by 5 bases, with 15 bases between. In germline, CDR1 is KGHDR, CDR2 SFDVKD. In DNA, the CDR3 is TGTGCCACCAGTGATCCAAACAGGGCAGGGGAGACCCAGTACTTC. Its translation is CATSDPNRAGETQYF.

This clonotype has just a few counts. V and J are TRBV20-1 and TRBJ1-1, with TRBD1 as a possible D gene (5 bases). V gave up 2 bases and J gave up 6 bases, with 13 bases separating them. The CDR3 contains 13 residues. Germline V gene lookup returns CDR1 DFQATT and CDR2 SNEGSKA (reference sequence). The DNA for the CDR3 is TGCAGTGCTAGAATGGGGGGGTACCCTGAAGCTTTCTTT. It encodes CSARMGGYPEAFF.

This clonotype was recorded at least ten times. The chain is built from TRBV19 and TRBJ2-7; the D gene is possibly TRBD1 (6 bases). V was pared by 5 bases and J by 6 bases, with 14 bases between. The CDR3 length is 13 residues. Germline V gene data show CDR1 as LNHDA and CDR2 as SQIVND (reference sequence). The CDR3 is CASSSRDIPEQYF. The CDR3 DNA reads TGTGCCAGTAGTTCCCGGGACATTCCCGAGCAGTACTTC.

This clonotype was recorded a few times. The V call is TRBV29-1, the J call TRBJ2-7, with unresolved D. The CDR3 totals 9 residues. Germline values: CDR1 SQVTM, CDR2 ANQGSEA. Trimming shortened V by 4 bases and J by 12 bases, and 10 bases separated the two germline ends. Written as DNA, the CDR3 is TGCAGCGTTGCGCGTATCAGGTACTTC. Encoded protein: CSVARIRYF.

This clonotype was picked up many times. The chain combines TRBV6-1 with TRBJ2-3; no firm D call. The CDR3 runs to 11 residues. The V end was cut by 4 bases, the J end by 8 bases, with 7 bases between. Germline CDR1 and CDR2: MNHNS and SASEGT. The chain's CDR3 is CASSADVTQYF. The CDR3 DNA is TGTGCCAGCAGTGCCGACGTTACGCAGTATTTT.

The chain is built from TRBV7-2 and TRBJ2-3; TRBD1 agrees at 7 bases. J gave up 4 bases and V 5 bases, and 3 bases lay outside the gene matches. The CDR3 spans 13 residues. Germline CDR1 SGHTA, CDR2 FQGNSA. For the CDR3, the DNA is TGTGCCAGCAGCGGGACAGAGGCAGATACGCAGTATTTT. It encodes CASSGTEADTQYF.

V gene TRBV24-1 combines with J gene TRBJ2-2, with D possibly called TRBD1 or TRBD2 (6 bases each). The CDR3 loop spans 16 amino acids. Trimming stripped 3 bases from V and 6 bases from J, with 16 bases between. Germline V gene lookup returns CDR1 KGHDR and CDR2 SFDVKD. The CDR3 protein is CATSDDPGAGPGELFF. The CDR3 DNA is TGTGCCACCAGTGATGACCCGGGGGCTGGTCCCGGGGAGCTGTTTTTT.

J is TRBJ2-3 and V is TRBV29-1, with D unclear. The CDR3 is made up of 12 amino acids. The germline V gene encodes CDR1 SQVTM and CDR2 ANQGSEA. Trimming took off 4 bases at V and 3 bases at J, with 8 bases between the two ends. The CDR3 here is CSVVLATDTQYF. CDR3 DNA sequence: TGCAGCGTTGTGCTCGCAACAGATACGCAGTATTTT.

The chain joins TRBV13 to TRBJ2-7, with a possible D match to TRBD2 (6 bases). Germline loops: CDR1 PRHDT, CDR2 FYEKMQ (reference sequence). The V gene lost 0 bases and the J gene lost 0 bases, with 12 bases spanning the gap. This CDR3 is 16 amino acids long. CDR3 coding DNA: TGTGCCAGCAGCTTAGGAGGAGGGAAAGACTCCTACGAGCAGTACTTC. Encoded protein: CASSLGGGKDSYEQYF.

The V gene is TRBV5-6, the J gene TRBJ2-1, with TRBD1 as a possible D gene (6 bases). V lost 9 bases and J 4 bases, leaving 11 bases between the germline ends. The CDR3 has 12 amino acids. The germline gives CDR1 SGHDT, CDR2 YYEEEE. DNA of the CDR3: TGTGCCAACCCCGGACAGTACAATGAGCAGTTCTTC. This gives the protein CANPGQYNEQFF.

This clonotype showed up just a few times. The V gene is TRBV20-1, the J gene TRBJ1-5; the D is unclear. The CDR3 runs 13 residues. Trimming took 6 bases from V and 7 from J, leaving 16 bases between them. CDR1 is DFQATT, CDR2 SNEGSKA, per germline (reference sequence). The CDR3 reads CSAPRSSLQPQHF. In nucleotides, the CDR3 is TGCAGTGCCCCCCGGTCCAGTCTACAGCCCCAGCATTTT.

The rearrangement links TRBV27 to TRBJ2-7; D unclear. The CDR3 contains 15 residues. Germline CDR1 reads MNHEY; CDR2 reads SMNVEV (reference sequence). With 4 bases removed from V and 5 bases from J, the gap between germline ends came to 18 bases. The CDR3 DNA follows: TGTGCCAGCAGTTCCCGCGGAACAGCCTTCGACGAGCAGTACTTC. Translating gives CASSSRGTAFDEQYF.

V gene TRBV9 combines with J gene TRBJ1-3, with unresolved D. CDR3 length: 13 amino acids. Trimming stripped 3 bases from V and 0 bases from J, with 4 bases between. The germline gives CDR1 SGDLS, CDR2 YYNGEE. CDR3 sequence reads: CASSAFSGNTIYF. The CDR3, as DNA: TGTGCCAGCAGCGCCTTCTCTGGAAACACCATATATTTT.

This chain links TRBV5-4 with TRBJ2-5; 11 positions agree with TRBD2. With 1 base clipped from V and 5 bases from J, the junction kept 4 bases outside the gene matches. This CDR3 comprises 15 residues. CDR1 and CDR2 (germline): SGHNT, YYREEE (reference sequence). The CDR3 DNA reads TGTGCCAGCAGCTTGAGCGCTAGCGGGGGGGAGACCCAGTACTTC. Translating it yields CASSLSASGGETQYF.

This clonotype has a single count. The chain links TRBV4-2 to TRBJ2-3; D unclear. The CDR3 spans 14 residues. The V end lost 4 bases, the J end lost 1 base, and 9 bases lay between the germline ends. Germline V gives CDR1 LGHNA, CDR2 YNFKEQ. CDR3 loop: CASSPMEGTDTQYF. The CDR3 DNA reads as TGTGCCAGCAGCCCAATGGAAGGCACAGATACGCAGTATTTT.

This clonotype was detected only a few times. The chain employs TRBV11-2 and TRBJ2-1; D unclear. V was trimmed by 1 base and J by 3 bases, leaving 4 bases between them. The length of the CDR3 is 13 residues. CDR1 and CDR2 from the germline V gene are SGHAT and FQNNGV. The CDR3 spells CASSLVRYNEQFF. DNA of the CDR3: TGTGCCAGCAGCTTAGTACGCTACAATGAGCAGTTCTTC.

This clonotype was counted a few times. The chain joins TRBV5-1 to TRBJ2-1; D is unresolved. From germline, CDR1 is SGHRS and CDR2 YFSETQ. Trimming took 2 bases from V and 0 from J, leaving 12 bases between them. CDR3 length: 16 residues. The CDR3 spells CASSLSAQSSYNEQFF. Here the CDR3 DNA reads TGCGCCAGCAGCTTAAGCGCCCAGAGCTCCTACAATGAGCAGTTCTTC.

This clonotype was detected only a few times. This rearrangement joins TRBV11-1 to TRBJ2-7; 8 nucleotides agree with TRBD1. The trim removed 5 bases at V and 0 bases at J, leaving 6 bases unmatched. Germline-derived CDR1 and CDR2 are SGHAT and FQDESV (reference sequence). CDR3 size: 15 residues. The CDR3 DNA is TGTGCCAGCAGCGTAGGACAGGGTCCCTCCTACGAGCAGTACTTC. Protein sequence: CASSVGQGPSYEQYF.

This clonotype has at least ten counts. V gene TRBV3-1 combines with J gene TRBJ1-2; D ambiguous. V lost 6 bases, J lost 7 bases, and 12 bases lay in between. Germline assignment: CDR1 LGHDT and CDR2 YNNKEL (reference sequence). The CDR3 sequence is 12 residues long. CDR3 in DNA: TGTGCCAGCAGAGGTGGAAATACTGGCTACACCTTC. This translates into CASRGGNTGYTF.

This clonotype was seen a few times. V gene TRBV10-1 combines with J gene TRBJ2-7; D may be TRBD1 (5 bases). Per the germline V gene, CDR1 is WNHNN and CDR2 is SYGVQD (reference sequence). CDR3 length: 12 amino acids. V was trimmed by 8 bases and J by 4 bases, leaving 12 bases between them. CDR3 residues: CASADNLYEQYF. CDR3 bases: TGCGCCAGCGCGGACAATTTATACGAGCAGTACTTC.

This clonotype was detected ten times or more. The chain joins TRBV5-1 to TRBJ1-3; maybe TRBD1 (5 bases). CDR1 is SGHRS and CDR2 is YFSETQ in the germline V gene. Between the trimmed V and J ends, which lost 4 bases and 2 bases, there was a span of 16 bases. This CDR3 has 16 residues. The CDR3 DNA reads TGCGCCAGCAGCGCTGCCGGGACCGGGACTGGAAACACCATATATTTT. It yields the protein CASSAAGTGTGNTIYF.

This clonotype was counted between two and nine times. The V and J genes are TRBV28 and TRBJ2-1; TRBD2 matches at 11 bases. With 3 bases clipped from V and 9 bases from J, the junction kept 1 base outside the gene matches. This CDR3 region has 13 residues. Germline V lookup: CDR1 MDHEN, CDR2 SYDVKM. This chain's CDR3 is CASSFGTSGEQFF. The CDR3 DNA follows: TGTGCCAGCAGTTTTGGGACTAGCGGTGAGCAGTTCTTC.

J is TRBJ2-7 and V is TRBV3-1; D perhaps matches TRBD1 (5 bases). The germline gives CDR1 LGHDT, CDR2 YNNKEL (reference sequence). The V gene lost 5 bases and the J gene lost 7 bases, with 15 bases spanning the gap. The CDR3 extends over 13 amino acids. The CDR3: CASSGTIQVEQYF. The CDR3 coding sequence is TGTGCCAGCAGCGGTACCATACAGGTTGAGCAGTACTTC.